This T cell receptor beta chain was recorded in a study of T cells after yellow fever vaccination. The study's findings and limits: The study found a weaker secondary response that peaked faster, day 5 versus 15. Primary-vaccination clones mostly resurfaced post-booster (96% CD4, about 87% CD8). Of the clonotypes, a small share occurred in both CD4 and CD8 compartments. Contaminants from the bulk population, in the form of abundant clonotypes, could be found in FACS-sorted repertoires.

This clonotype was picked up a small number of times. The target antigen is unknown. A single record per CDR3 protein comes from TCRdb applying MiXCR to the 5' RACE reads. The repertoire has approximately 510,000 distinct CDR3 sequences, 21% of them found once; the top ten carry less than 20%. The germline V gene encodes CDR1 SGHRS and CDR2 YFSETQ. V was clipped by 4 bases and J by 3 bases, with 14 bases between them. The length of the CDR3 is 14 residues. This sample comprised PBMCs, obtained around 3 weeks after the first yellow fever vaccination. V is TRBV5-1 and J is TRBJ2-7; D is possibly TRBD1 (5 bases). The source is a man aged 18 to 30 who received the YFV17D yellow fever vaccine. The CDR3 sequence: CASSPRTDNYEQYF. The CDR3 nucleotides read TGCGCCAGCAGCCCCAGGACGGACAACTACGAGCAGTACTTC.